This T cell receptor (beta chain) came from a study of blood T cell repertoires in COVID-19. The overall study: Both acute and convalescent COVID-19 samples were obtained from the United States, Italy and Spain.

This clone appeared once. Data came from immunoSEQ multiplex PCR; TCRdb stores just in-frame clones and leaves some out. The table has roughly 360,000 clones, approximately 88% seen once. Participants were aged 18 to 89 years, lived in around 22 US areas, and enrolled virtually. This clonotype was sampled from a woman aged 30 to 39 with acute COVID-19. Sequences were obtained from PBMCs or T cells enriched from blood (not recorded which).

CDR3 region: CASILALSSYEQYF. CDR3 coding DNA: TGTGCCAGCATCCTAGCGCTTAGCTCCTACGAGCAGTACTTC. The V call is TRBV6-5, the J call TRBJ2-7, with a possible D match to TRBD2 (6 bases). Germline V gene data show CDR1 as MNHEY and CDR2 as SVGAGI. The germline V and J ends were trimmed by 7 bases and 0 bases, with 13 bases remaining between them. CDR3 length: 14 amino acids.